One and the same sample provided the 10 T cell receptor beta chains below, sequenced in a study of blood T cell repertoires in COVID-19. TCRdb's copy holds only in-frame clones and misses some; the assay was immunoSEQ multiplex PCR. The sample includes about 350,000 clones, around 90% of them seen just once. The source material was peripheral blood. These receptors were taken from a woman aged 60 to 75 with COVID-19, enrolled during active disease.

This chain links TRBV2 with TRBJ2-7; D unclear. Germline loops: CDR1 SNHLY, CDR2 FYNNEI. The CDR3 consists of 13 residues. The germline V and J ends were trimmed by 1 base and 2 bases, with 6 bases remaining between them. Here the CDR3 reads CASSEGAAYEQYF. As DNA, the CDR3 is TGTGCCAGCAGTGAAGGGGCAGCCTACGAGCAGTACTTC.

The chain couples TRBV11-2 to TRBJ2-5; 8 bases agree with TRBD1. Germline V lookup: CDR1 SGHAT, CDR2 FQNNGV. This CDR3 spans 14 amino acids. V was pared by 5 bases and J by 5 bases, with 7 bases of the junction left unmatched. The CDR3 is CASSPRTGTETQYF. The CDR3, as DNA: TGTGCCAGCAGCCCGCGGACAGGGACGGAGACCCAGTACTTC.

V usage is TRBV28 and J usage is TRBJ1-2, with D tentatively TRBD1 (5 bases). Between the trimmed V and J ends, which lost 8 bases and 8 bases, there was a span of 15 bases. CDR3 length: 12 residues. Germline V gives CDR1 MDHEN, CDR2 SYDVKM. CDR3 bases: TGTGCCAGCGGTTACAGGCAGCACGGCTACACCTTC. It translates to CASGYRQHGYTF.

This clone was recorded a few times. The chain has TRBV7-9 and TRBJ2-1, with D unclear. Germline values: CDR1 SEHNR, CDR2 FQNEAQ (reference sequence). V lost 1 base to trimming and J lost 9 bases, with 16 bases between them. The CDR3 loop spans 15 amino acids. CDR3 nucleotides: TGTGCCAGCAGCTTAGAGGATGGAGCTTGGAGTGAGCAGTTCTTC. Its translation is CASSLEDGAWSEQFF.

The V call is TRBV19, the J call TRBJ2-1; perhaps TRBD2 as D (5 bases). The CDR3 totals 12 residues. Per the germline V gene, CDR1 is LNHDA and CDR2 is SQIVND (reference sequence). V lost 5 bases and J 4 bases, leaving 6 bases between the germline ends. This CDR3 is CASSAGYNEQFF. The CDR3 DNA sequence: TGTGCCAGTAGTGCGGGTTACAATGAGCAGTTCTTC.

The chain has TRBV25-1 and TRBJ1-1; 7 bases line up with TRBD1. Germline CDR1 reads MGHDK; CDR2 reads SYGVNS. The CDR3 runs 17 residues. J was trimmed by 4 bases and V by 4 bases; bases with no gene match: 15. Written as DNA, the CDR3 is TGTGCCAGCAGTGCCTACGGAAAGGGGGCGCATGCCACTGAAGCTTTCTTT. Protein: CASSAYGKGAHATEAFF.

The gene calls are TRBV2 and TRBJ1-2, with a tentative D call TRBD1 (5 bases). Trimming cost V 5 bases and J 4 bases, with 14 bases left between them. The germline gives CDR1 SNHLY, CDR2 FYNNEI. The CDR3 extends over 14 amino acids. The CDR3 bases are TGTGCCAGCAGTTTTCAGGGCCCCGCCTATGGCTACACCTTC. Its translation: CASSFQGPAYGYTF.

The chain links TRBV4-1 to TRBJ2-3; possibly TRBD2 for D (6 bases). V lost 5 bases and J 3 bases, leaving 15 bases between the germline ends. There are 15 residues in the CDR3. Germline loops: CDR1 MGHRA, CDR2 YSYEKL. The CDR3 reads CASSERAGPTDTQYF. In DNA form, the CDR3 reads TGCGCCAGCAGCGAAAGGGCGGGACCTACAGATACGCAGTATTTT.

This clone was detected only once. The chain employs TRBV30 and TRBJ1-6; 8 nucleotides align to TRBD1. In germline, CDR1 is GTSNPN, CDR2 SVGIG (reference sequence). The J segment lost 9 bases and the V segment lost 0 bases, leaving 7 bases of the junction unmatched. The CDR3 extends over 15 amino acids. CDR3 bases: TGTGCCTGGAGTGTAGGTCAGGGGGCCACTTCACCCCTCCACTTT. This encodes CAWSVGQGATSPLHF.

J is TRBJ1-1 and V is TRBV9, with D tentatively TRBD1 (5 bases). The CDR3 contains 14 residues. V shed 3 bases and J shed 0 bases, with 9 bases lying between them. Germline CDR1 SGDLS, CDR2 YYNGEE. CDR3 amino acids: CASSGDSLNTEAFF. The CDR3 nucleotides read TGTGCCAGCAGCGGTGACAGCTTGAACACTGAAGCTTTCTTT.